The entry below gives a single T cell receptor (beta chain) sequence along with its context. This sample was included in a study of PD-L1 blockade in urothelial cancer. Study-level background: About nine tenths of the roughly 30 patients comprised males who had bladder-origin urothelial cancer. At 3 weeks (second dose) and 6 weeks after starting treatment, blood was analyzed. Blood samples had a median of approximately 150,000 T cells.

The method was immunoSEQ multiplex PCR; TCRdb's version includes in-frame clones alone and lacks a portion of them. The sample has 100,000 to 150,000 clones, 86% seen once. Trimming at V came to 4 bases and at J to 3 bases, leaving 4 bases not matched to a gene. The CDR3 is made up of 16 amino acids. CDR1 SGHRS and CDR2 YFSETQ come from the germline V gene. Time point in this sample: peripheral blood 6 weeks after treatment start. Samples spanned pretreatment and treatment, with 1 to 8 time points per patient. The TCR sequence derives from a man aged 45 to 65 with urothelial cancer. The sample was PBMCs, taken around atezolizumab (anti-PD-L1) treatment. The genes are TRBV5-1 and TRBJ2-1; TRBD2 agrees at 13 bases. The CDR3 spells CASSQGLAGNYNEQFF. The CDR3 DNA follows: TGCGCCAGCAGCCAGGGACTAGCGGGAAACTACAATGAGCAGTTCTTC.